The present TCR beta chain was sequenced within a study of cytomegalovirus exposure and HLA in healthy donors (dated 2017 in TCRdb). In the study overall: An earlier analysis of about 530 of the donors reported 276 Gb of sequence data and about 120 million unique TCR beta sequences obtained from about 200 million T cells. On average, roughly 250,000 unique TCR beta nucleotide sequences were sequenced per donor among roughly 430 genotyped donors of the cohort, with roughly 20% of those sequences being non-productive. Of the approximately 400 genotyped donors, 65% to 90% fell in the genetic ancestry cluster associated with self-reported Caucasian donors. The T cell repertoires of several hundred subjects were profiled by immunosequencing and related to cytomegalovirus serostatus. Rather than using new phenotypic data, the later analysis identified candidate immune exposures from TCR beta sequences and from how often those sequences occurred across donors. All discovery cohort repertoires had been generated using a single sequencing platform. To study patterns of TCR occurrence, a later analysis re-analyzed previously published TCR beta repertoires from more than 550 donors and added high-resolution HLA genotyping. Approximately 300 gigabases of sequencing data and 91 million or so unique TCR sequences made up an early release that covered nearly 650 HLA-typed donors. About five DR-DQ haplotypes were treated as single units for association and clustering because of strong linkage in the cohort. The study combined high-throughput TCR immunosequencing, statistical association of individual TCRs with disease status, and machine learning to predict cytomegalovirus infection status. Alongside the repertoire data, information on donor age, sex, ethnicity and CMV serostatus was compiled. In a later genetic analysis, genome-wide SNP genotypes for about 65% of the roughly 670 donors were used, and that subset was treated as a discovery cohort. HLA typing included class I and class II loci at four-digit resolution. Along with the roughly 610-subject first cohort, a separate validation cohort of about 110 different subjects was used. To decide whether each TCR beta V gene segment behaved as functional or pseudogenic, an earlier analysis of nearly 600 of the donors relied on high-throughput TCR beta sequencing. Typing coverage varied by locus: about 629-630 donors for A, B, C, DRB1 and DQB1; roughly 520 for DQA1; 606 for DPA1; roughly 450 for DPB1. The aim of the study was to test whether cataloging public T cell receptors could identify signatures of past pathogen exposure.

This clone appeared a single time. Its binding antigen is unknown. Base qualities are not recorded, but no much larger clone differs from it by a single base. The method behind the library was the immunoSEQ multiplex PCR assay. For the multiplex PCR, a mixture combining 60 forward primers for TCR Vbeta segments and 13 reverse primers for TCR Jbeta segments was used. Amplification of the CDR3 region of rearranged TCR beta genes was performed with a multiplex PCR assay on genomic DNA. The amplified TCR beta libraries were sequenced on the Illumina HiSeq System as 87-base-pair reads. The study's own analysis went as follows. A later analysis counted about 80 million unique TCR beta chains across the 650 to 800 repertoires, and about 10 million of these chains were shared by at least two donors. Raw reads were error-corrected and collapsed into unique sequences with a nearest-neighbor algorithm that merged closely related sequences to remove PCR and sequencing errors. To assign V, D and J gene segments, CDR3 sequences were aligned to IMGT reference sequences. For a sequence to be retained, at least a six-nucleotide match to both a V gene segment and a J gene segment was required. A rearrangement counted as productive if the CDR3 had no stop codons and remained in frame with V and J, and every other rearrangement counted as non-productive. Following IMGT convention, CDR3 was defined as the stretch from the second conserved V-encoded cysteine up to the conserved J-encoded phenylalanine. The earlier analysis of about 500 of the donors excluded sequences that lacked an unambiguous match to a single V gene segment. An earlier analysis of a few hundred of the donors classified V segments as functional when productive rearrangements were above 56.7% and as segregating when the standard deviation between donors was above 5%. A statistical classification framework was built to diagnose cytomegalovirus status from the catalog of TCR beta chain sequences. V and J gene assignment, in a later analysis, came from comparing TCR nucleotide sequences with IMGT/GENE-DB human TR gene sequences. Using the TCRdist pipeline, a later analysis assigned CDR3 sequences along with most-parsimonious VDJ recombination scenarios. In a later analysis, every TCR beta chain was defined by the combination of its CDR3 amino acid sequence and its V-gene family, and reads without a unique V-gene family were dropped. A later analysis removed 592 highly shared, low-generation-probability nucleotide sequences to deal with suspected cross-contamination and a sequencing artifact. In a later analysis, a clonal expansion index was calculated for each public chain from normalized within-repertoire ranks of inferred template counts. Generation probabilities in a later analysis came from a VDJ recombination model fitted to out-of-frame rearrangements, and those results were checked against IGoR. Hypergeometric tests were used in a later analysis to score TCR-TCR, TCR-HLA and TCR-CMV co-occurrence, with a repertoire-size bias correction applied to the TCR pairs. To estimate false discovery rates, a later analysis permuted the HLA or CMV assignments 20 times. In a later analysis, co-occurring TCRs were grouped using DBSCAN, and TCRdist sequence similarity was added for clustering within HLA-allele-positive subsets. Co-occurrence clustering excluded repertoires with fewer than 30,000 or more than 120,000 public chains, plus five with anomalous nucleotide sharing. This immuneACCESS table, as held by TCRdb, lists in-frame sequences with V and J called but not all clones. Of the missing ones, under half trace to an unresolved V gene in checked studies; the others have no known cause. Clonal size and the V and J genes are those of that table, whereas D and trimming came from the DNA. The sample records 200,000 to 300,000 clones, 82% of which are singletons. Around 5% of the sample belongs to the ten largest clones.

Results the study describes overall, beyond this receptor: A later analysis found that most CMV-associated TCR beta chains appeared HLA-restricted, with HLA associations seemingly driven largely by CMV exposure. In a later analysis, TCR association rates were found to vary across HLA loci, with the most associated TCRs seen for DRB1 alleles and the fewest for HLA-C alleles. A few of the identified cytomegalovirus-associated TCR beta chains were confirmed in vitro to be specific for cytomegalovirus antigens. The presence/absence analyses assumed that sequencing depth was roughly uniform across donors, and that assumption may not be true. While some public TCRs were present in many individuals, most TCR sequences turned up only very rarely across donors. In the study, about 150 TCR beta chains were listed as associated with cytomegalovirus. The classifier was reported to diagnose cytomegalovirus status with high specificity and sensitivity in both the original cohort and the validation cohort. An earlier analysis of approximately 530 of the donors showed that most TCR beta V segments appeared in productive rearrangements either about 87% or about 30% of the time, which broadly matched IMGT annotations. A further reported finding was that TCR beta sequences accurately predicted the HLA-A and HLA-B alleles for most subjects in the first cohort. In a later analysis, HLA-associated TCR beta chains showed more clonal expansion and lower generation probabilities than non-associated chains that were equally common. The earlier analysis of 587 of the donors excluded some 15 rarely observed V segments, including chromosome 9 orphons, because counts were too low. The authors suggested that the approach could potentially be generalized to other disease states and immunological phenotypes. According to a later genetic analysis, donors in an Asian-associated ancestry cluster had fewer N-insertions in productive TCRs than the approximately 650-donor mean. Linkage disequilibrium might explain the correlated functional status among segregating V segments, but an unknown experimental factor could not be excluded. For the cohort, immune exposure information was limited to CMV serostatus. An association between a missense DCLRE1C variant and V-gene and J-gene trimming of TCR beta chains was found in a later genetic analysis and replicated in an independent cohort. Some IMGT-functional V segments, including TRBV6-2 and TRBV6-3, could not be told apart with the 87-base-pair reads, so those segments were excluded. The cohort was sequenced for TCR beta chains only, and without alpha or paired-chain data the features that could be detected were limited. Specific HLA alleles were associated with about 17,000 TCR beta sequences at a false discovery rate of 0.05 in a later analysis. Because some donors lacked HLA typing at each locus, the association tests relied only on the typed subset. When HLA alleles, especially DR and DQ, strongly co-occurred, TCR associations were difficult to assign to individual alleles. Several of the top co-occurrence clusters appeared to be linked to parvovirus B19, influenza, CMV and Epstein-Barr virus, according to a later analysis. The sequencing pipeline was judged likely to have produced a cluster of highly shared sequence variants as a technical artifact.

In total, about 650 healthy bone marrow donors made up the cohort. Cohort members were all nominally healthy when sampled, although unrecorded immune exposures were likely present. The donor tested CMV seropositive, placing the donor among the approximately 290 seropositive members of the cohort. A peripheral blood sample was provided by each donor, and peripheral blood mononuclear cells were used for TCR beta sequencing. The Qiagen DNeasy Blood Extraction Kit was used to extract genomic DNA from the blood cell samples. CDR1 and CDR2 were assigned from the germline V gene as SGHTA and FQGNSA. The CDR3 has 16 amino acids, counting the end cysteine and phenylalanine. Left in the record is the CDR3 DNA by itself, 48 bases read in frame from the first base. Trimmed from V: 1 base; trimmed from J: 2 bases; junction bases lacking a gene match: 8.

Recombination linked TRBV7-2 to TRBJ2-7, and TRBD1 matches 7 of the central bases. The sequenced material came from PBMCs. This clonotype originated in a woman in her thirties or forties in good health and CMV-seropositive. The sequence in DNA is TGTGCCAGCAGCTTAGGTTCGGGACAGTCGACCTACGAGCAGTACTTC. Its protein is CASSLGSGQSTYEQYF.